This TCR beta chain was identified in a study of cytomegalovirus exposure and HLA in healthy donors. Study details: Of all 360 or so donors who were genotyped, roughly 81% belonged to the Caucasian-associated ancestry cluster.

Germline V gives CDR1 MDHEN, CDR2 SYDVKM. Trimming removed 5 bases at V and 7 bases at J, with 11 bases between. This CDR3 has 12 amino acids. This clone was seen once. PCR was performed using 60 Vbeta and 13 Jbeta primers. TCRdb keeps only in-frame clones here, not all; method: immunoSEQ multiplex PCR. The table lists more than 150,000 clones, 65% to 85% of them singletons, with around 1.3% in the top ten. The sample comprised PBMCs. The sequence was collected from a man aged 50 to 60 in good health and CMV-seropositive. The chain is built from TRBV28 and TRBJ1-1; D ambiguous. The CDR3 spells CASSLTTLEAFF. The CDR3 DNA reads TGTGCCAGCAGTCTAACCACCCTTGAAGCTTTCTTT.